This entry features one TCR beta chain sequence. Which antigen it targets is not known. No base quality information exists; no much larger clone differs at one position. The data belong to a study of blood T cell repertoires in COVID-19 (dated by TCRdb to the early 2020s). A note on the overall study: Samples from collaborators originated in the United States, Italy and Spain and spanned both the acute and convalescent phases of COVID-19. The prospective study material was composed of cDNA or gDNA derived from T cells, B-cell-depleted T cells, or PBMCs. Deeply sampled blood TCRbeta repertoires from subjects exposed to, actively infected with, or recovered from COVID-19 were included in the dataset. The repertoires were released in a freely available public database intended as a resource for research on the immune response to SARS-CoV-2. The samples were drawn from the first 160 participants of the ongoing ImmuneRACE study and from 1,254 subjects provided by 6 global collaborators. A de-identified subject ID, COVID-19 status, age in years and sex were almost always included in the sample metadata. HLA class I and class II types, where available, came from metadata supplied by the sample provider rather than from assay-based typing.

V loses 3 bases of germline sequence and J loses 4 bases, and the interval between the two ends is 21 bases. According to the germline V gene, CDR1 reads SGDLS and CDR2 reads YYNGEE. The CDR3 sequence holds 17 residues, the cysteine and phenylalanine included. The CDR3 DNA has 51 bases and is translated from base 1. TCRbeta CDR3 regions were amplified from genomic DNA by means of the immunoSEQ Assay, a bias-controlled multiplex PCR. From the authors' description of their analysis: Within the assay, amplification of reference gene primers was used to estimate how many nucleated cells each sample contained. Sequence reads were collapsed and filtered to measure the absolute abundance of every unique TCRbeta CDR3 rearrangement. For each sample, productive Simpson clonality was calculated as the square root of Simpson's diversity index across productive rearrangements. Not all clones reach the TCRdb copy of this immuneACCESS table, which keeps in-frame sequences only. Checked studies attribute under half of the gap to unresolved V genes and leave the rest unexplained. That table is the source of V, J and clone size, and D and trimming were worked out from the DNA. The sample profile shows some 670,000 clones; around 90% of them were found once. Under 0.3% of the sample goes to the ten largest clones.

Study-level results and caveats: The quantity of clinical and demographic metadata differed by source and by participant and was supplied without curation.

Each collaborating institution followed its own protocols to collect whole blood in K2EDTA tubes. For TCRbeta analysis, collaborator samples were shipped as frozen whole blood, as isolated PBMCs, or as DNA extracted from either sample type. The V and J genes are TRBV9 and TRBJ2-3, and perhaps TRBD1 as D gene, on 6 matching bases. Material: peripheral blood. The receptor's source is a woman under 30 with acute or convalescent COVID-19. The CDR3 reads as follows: CASSAYSEGQPSDTQYF. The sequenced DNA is TGTGCCAGCAGCGCCTATTCCGAAGGACAGCCCTCAGATACGCAGTATTTT.